This T cell receptor (beta chain) was recovered during a study of cytotoxic CD8 clonotypes in ibrutinib-treated CLL. About the research overall: Response sampling took place at median 12 months of treatment, range 6 to 36.

TCRdb keeps only in-frame clones here, not all; method: immunoSEQ multiplex PCR. Of approximately 190,000 clones listed, about four fifths are singletons. Study-level results: Shared public clonotypes were rare, and on treatment they either got smaller or stayed the same. In comparison with age-matched healthy donors, baseline clonality was higher and tracked circulating CD8+ T-cell counts.

About this clone itself: Its antigen is not identified.

The sample was PBMCs, taken after 12 months of ibrutinib treatment. The sequence was collected from a human donor with chronic lymphocytic leukemia.

For the CDR3, the DNA is TGTGCCAGCAGCGTTGACGCCGGGACAGGGGGATATACTGAAGCTTTCTTT. This sequence encodes CASSVDAGTGGYTEAFF. The V and J genes are TRBV9 and TRBJ1-1; TRBD1 aligns across 11 bases. CDR1 and CDR2 from the germline V gene are SGDLS and YYNGEE. The CDR3 totals 17 residues. V trimming: 2 bases; J trimming: 5 bases; junction bases outside the gene matches: 11.